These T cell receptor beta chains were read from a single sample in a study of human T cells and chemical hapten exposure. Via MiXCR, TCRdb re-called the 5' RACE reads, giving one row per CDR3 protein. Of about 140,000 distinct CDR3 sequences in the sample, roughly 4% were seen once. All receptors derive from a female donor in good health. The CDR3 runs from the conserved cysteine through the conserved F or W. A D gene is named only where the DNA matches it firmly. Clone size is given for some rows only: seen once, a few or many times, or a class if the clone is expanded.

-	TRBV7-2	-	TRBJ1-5	CASSWDGSCNQPQHF	TGTGCCAGCAGCTGGGACGGAAGTTGCAATCAGCCCCAGCATTTT
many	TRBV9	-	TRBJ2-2	CASSERNTGELFF	TGTGCCAGCAGCGAGCGGAACACCGGGGAGCTGTTTTTT
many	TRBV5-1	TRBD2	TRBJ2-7	CASRVGLDEEQYF	TGCGCCAGCAGGGTGGGACTAGATGAAGAGCAGTACTTC
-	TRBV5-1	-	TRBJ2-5	CASSLDSWGPQETQYF	TGCGCCAGCAGCTTGGACAGTTGGGGACCTCAAGAGACCCAGTACTTC
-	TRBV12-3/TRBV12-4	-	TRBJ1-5	CASSPNRAQPQHF	TGTGCCAGCAGTCCCAACAGGGCTCAGCCCCAGCATTTT
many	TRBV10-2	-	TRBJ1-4	CASSTRMGSNLEKLFF	TGCGCCAGCAGTACGAGGATGGGGTCGAACCTTGAAAAACTGTTTTTT
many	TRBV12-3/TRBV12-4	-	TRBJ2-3	CASSSGRDTQYF	TGTGCCAGCAGTTCCGGGAGAGATACGCAGTATTTT
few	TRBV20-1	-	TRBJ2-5	CSARDTMGREETQYF	TGCAGTGCTAGAGACACCATGGGGCGCGAAGAGACCCAGTACTTC
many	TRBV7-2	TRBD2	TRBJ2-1	CASSGQSGGANEQFF	TGTGCCAGCAGCGGACAGAGCGGGGGGGCCAATGAGCAGTTCTTC
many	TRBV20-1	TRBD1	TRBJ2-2	CSATGTGVVGELFF	TGCAGTGCTACCGGGACAGGGGTGGTCGGGGAGCTGTTTTTT
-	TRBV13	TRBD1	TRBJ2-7	CASSLGQGAGQYF	TGTGCCAGCAGCTTAGGACAGGGGGCCGGGCAGTACTTC
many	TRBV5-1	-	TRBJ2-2	CASSLVLADNTGELFF	TGCGCCAGCAGCTTGGTACTAGCCGATAACACCGGGGAGCTGTTTTTT
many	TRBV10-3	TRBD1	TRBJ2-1	CAISVAGQGVNEQFF	TGTGCCATCAGTGTAGCGGGACAGGGGGTGAATGAGCAGTTCTTC
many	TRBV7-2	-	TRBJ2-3	CASSFLKRVADTQYF	TGTGCCAGCAGCTTCCTTAAGCGGGTAGCAGATACGCAGTATTTT
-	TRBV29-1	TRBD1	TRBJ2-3	CSVGAGTGSDTQYF	TGCAGCGTGGGCGCCGGGACAGGTTCAGATACGCAGTATTTT
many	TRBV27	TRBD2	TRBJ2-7	CASSQRGPYEQYF	TGTGCCAGCAGTCAGCGGGGGCCCTACGAGCAGTACTTC
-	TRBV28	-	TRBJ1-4	CASSTGATNEKLFF	TGTGCCAGCAGCACCGGCGCAACTAATGAAAAACTGTTTTTT
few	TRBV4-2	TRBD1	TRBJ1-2	CASSQKGQGWLYGYTF	TGTGCCAGCAGCCAAAAGGGACAGGGCTGGCTCTATGGCTACACCTTC
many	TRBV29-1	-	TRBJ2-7	CSVESGEQYF	TGCAGCGTTGAATCGGGGGAGCAGTACTTC
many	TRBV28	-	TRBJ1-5	CASSPERQYQPQHF	TGTGCCAGCAGTCCCGAACGCCAATATCAGCCCCAGCATTTT
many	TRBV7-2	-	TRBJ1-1	CASSLVGGPTEAFF	TGTGCCAGCAGCTTAGTGGGGGGGCCCACTGAAGCTTTCTTT
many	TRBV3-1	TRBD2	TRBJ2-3	CASSREAGVAPTQYF	TGTGCCAGCAGCCGAGAAGCGGGGGTGGCCCCTACGCAGTATTTT
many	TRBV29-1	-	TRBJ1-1	CSVAGKGEAFF	TGCAGCGTTGCAGGAAAAGGTGAAGCTTTCTTT
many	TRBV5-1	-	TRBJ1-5	CASSLEGVGNQPQHF	TGCGCCAGCAGCTTGGAAGGGGTAGGAAATCAGCCCCAGCATTTT
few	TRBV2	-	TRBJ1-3	CASTRAGTQGNTIYF	TGTGCCAGCACCAGAGCCGGGACACAGGGAAACACCATATATTTT
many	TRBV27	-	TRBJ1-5	CASSLHGADNQPQHF	TGTGCCAGCAGTTTGCACGGAGCCGACAATCAGCCCCAGCATTTT
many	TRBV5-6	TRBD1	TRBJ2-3	CASSLIGTGFLGDTQYF	TGTGCCAGCAGCTTGATCGGGACAGGGTTTTTGGGAGATACGCAGTATTTT
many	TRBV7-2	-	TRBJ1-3	CASSRIIGSGNTIYF	TGTGCCAGCAGCCGTATTATAGGGTCAGGAAACACCATATATTTT
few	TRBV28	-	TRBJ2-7	CASSLGRTLGEQYF	TGTGCCAGCAGTTTAGGACGGACGCTGGGGGAGCAGTACTTC
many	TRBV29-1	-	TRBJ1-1	CSVGRTLNTEAFF	TGCAGCGTAGGAAGGACCCTGAACACTGAAGCTTTCTTT
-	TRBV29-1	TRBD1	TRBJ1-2	CSVYRGDYGYTF	TGCAGCGTCTACAGGGGAGACTATGGCTACACCTTC
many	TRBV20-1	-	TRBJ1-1	CSARTIAASEAFF	TGCAGTGCTAGGACCATTGCCGCCAGTGAAGCTTTCTTT
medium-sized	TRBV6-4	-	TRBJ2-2	CASSDGETGELFF	TGTGCCAGCAGTGACGGGGAGACCGGGGAGCTGTTTTTT
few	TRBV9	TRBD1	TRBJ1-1	CASSVGAGGRGGDCEAFF	TGTGCCAGCAGCGTAGGGGCAGGGGGCCGTGGAGGGGACTGTGAAGCTTTCTTT
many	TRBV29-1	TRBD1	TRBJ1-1	CSVLGRTGVNEAFF	TGCAGCGTATTGGGGAGGACAGGGGTTAATGAAGCTTTCTTT